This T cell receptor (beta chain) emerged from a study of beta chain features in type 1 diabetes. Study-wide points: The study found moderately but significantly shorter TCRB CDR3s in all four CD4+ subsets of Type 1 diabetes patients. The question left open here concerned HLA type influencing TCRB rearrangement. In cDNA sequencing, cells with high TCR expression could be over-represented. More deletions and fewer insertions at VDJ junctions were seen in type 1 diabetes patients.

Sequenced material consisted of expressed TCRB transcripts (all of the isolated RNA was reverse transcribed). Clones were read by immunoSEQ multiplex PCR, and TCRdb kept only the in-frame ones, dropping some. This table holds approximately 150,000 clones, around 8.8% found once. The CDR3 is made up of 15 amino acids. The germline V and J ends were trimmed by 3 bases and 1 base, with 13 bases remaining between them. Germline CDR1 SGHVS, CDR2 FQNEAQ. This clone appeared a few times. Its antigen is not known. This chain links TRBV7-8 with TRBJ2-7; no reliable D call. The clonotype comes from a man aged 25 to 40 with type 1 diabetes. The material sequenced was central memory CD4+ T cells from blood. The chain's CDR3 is CASSLGQAPSYEQYF. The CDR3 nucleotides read TGTGCCAGCAGCTTGGGTCAGGCCCCTTCCTACGAGCAGTACTTC. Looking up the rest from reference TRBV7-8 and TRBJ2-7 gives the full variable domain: GAGVSQSPRYKVAKRGQDVALRCDPISGHVSLFWYQQALGQGPEFLTYFQNEAQLDKSGLPSDRFFAERPEGSVSTLKIQRTQQEDSAVYLCASSLGQAPSYEQYFGPGTRLTVT.